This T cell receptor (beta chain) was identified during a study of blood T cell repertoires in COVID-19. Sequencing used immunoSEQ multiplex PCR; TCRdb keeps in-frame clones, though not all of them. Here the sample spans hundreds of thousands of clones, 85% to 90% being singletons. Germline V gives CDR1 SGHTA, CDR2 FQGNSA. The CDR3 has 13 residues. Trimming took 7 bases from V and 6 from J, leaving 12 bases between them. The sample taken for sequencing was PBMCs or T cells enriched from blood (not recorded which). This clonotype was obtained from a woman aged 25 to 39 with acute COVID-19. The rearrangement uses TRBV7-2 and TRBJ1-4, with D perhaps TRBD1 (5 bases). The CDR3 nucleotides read TGTGCCAGCAACCGCCGGGGGGATGAAAAACTGTTTTTT. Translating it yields CASNRRGDEKLFF.